These T cell receptor beta chains were read from a single sample in a study of identical twins. From the 5' RACE reads, TCRdb called clonotypes with MiXCR, one entry per CDR3 protein. The table lists 420,000 or so distinct CDR3 sequences, roughly 20% of them singletons. Input material: naive T cells sorted from blood. These receptors were taken from a man in his forties or fifties in good health. Each CDR3 is given with its conserved first and last residue. Each record gives: clone size, J gene, V gene, D gene, CDR3 DNA, CDR3 protein. A D gene is named only where the DNA matches it firmly. Clone size, where shown, is once, few, many, or a class for clones that have expanded.

clone size: many; J gene: TRBJ2-2; V gene: TRBV20-1; D gene: NA; CDR3 DNA: TGCAGTGCTAGTGGCAGGGCCACCGGGGAGCTGTTTTTT; CDR3 protein: CSASGRATGELFF
clone size: NA; J gene: TRBJ2-5; V gene: TRBV5-1; D gene: TRBD2; CDR3 DNA: TGCGCCAGCAGCTCGACTAGCGGGGGGGGGACCCAGTACTTC; CDR3 protein: CASSSTSGGGTQYF
clone size: many; J gene: TRBJ2-5; V gene: TRBV18; D gene: NA; CDR3 DNA: TGTGCCAGCTCATTCCAGCGGGCCCCCCAAGAGACCCAGTACTTC; CDR3 protein: CASSFQRAPQETQYF
clone size: few; J gene: TRBJ2-1; V gene: TRBV5-5; D gene: TRBD2; CDR3 DNA: TGTGCCAGCAGCCGGACTAGCGGGGGATTTGTTGAGCAGTTCTTC; CDR3 protein: CASSRTSGGFVEQFF
clone size: NA; J gene: TRBJ2-3; V gene: TRBV11-3; D gene: NA; CDR3 DNA: TGTGCCAGCAGCTTAGGCCGGGGGTACGATACGCAGTATTTT; CDR3 protein: CASSLGRGYDTQYF
clone size: few; J gene: TRBJ2-3; V gene: TRBV6-5; D gene: TRBD2; CDR3 DNA: TGTGCCAGCAGTTACTCGCAACTAGCGGGGGCCCCAGATACGCAGTATTTT; CDR3 protein: CASSYSQLAGAPDTQYF
clone size: many; J gene: TRBJ1-1; V gene: TRBV20-1; D gene: NA; CDR3 DNA: TGCTCAAACCGAGGGGGGATTGGAACTGAAGCTTTCTTT; CDR3 protein: CSNRGGIGTEAFF
clone size: few; J gene: TRBJ2-1; V gene: TRBV12-3/TRBV12-4; D gene: TRBD2; CDR3 DNA: TGTGCCAGCAGTTTGCCGTCTAGCGGGAGGGGCTATGAGCAGTTCTTC; CDR3 protein: CASSLPSSGRGYEQFF
clone size: many; J gene: TRBJ2-2; V gene: TRBV6-1; D gene: NA; CDR3 DNA: TGTGCCAGCAGTCCCCTGGGGGTGACCGGGGAGCTGTTTTTT; CDR3 protein: CASSPLGVTGELFF
clone size: NA; J gene: TRBJ2-1; V gene: TRBV20-1; D gene: TRBD2; CDR3 DNA: TGCAGTGCTAGAGAGTTCGGGAGGCACGGATTATACAATGAGCAGTTCTTC; CDR3 protein: CSAREFGRHGLYNEQFF
clone size: NA; J gene: TRBJ2-7; V gene: TRBV11-2; D gene: NA; CDR3 DNA: TGTGCCAGCAGCTTACCCCGGGGGCCTTACGAGCAGTACTTC; CDR3 protein: CASSLPRGPYEQYF
clone size: many; J gene: TRBJ2-7; V gene: TRBV6-2/TRBV6-3; D gene: NA; CDR3 DNA: TGTGCCAGCGGATCGTGGGGCGCTTATAGCGGAACCTCCTACGAGCAGTACTTC; CDR3 protein: CASGSWGAYSGTSYEQYF
clone size: NA; J gene: TRBJ1-1; V gene: TRBV20-1; D gene: NA; CDR3 DNA: TGCAGTGCTAGGGGTCAGGCGAGCCTGAACACTGAAGCTTTCTTT; CDR3 protein: CSARGQASLNTEAFF
clone size: NA; J gene: TRBJ2-3; V gene: TRBV5-5; D gene: NA; CDR3 DNA: TGTGCCAGCAGCTGGCGGGGTTCTCCCACAGATACGCAGTATTTT; CDR3 protein: CASSWRGSPTDTQYF
clone size: NA; J gene: TRBJ2-3; V gene: TRBV28; D gene: TRBD2; CDR3 DNA: TGTGCCAGCAGTTTTATAGGCTTTCTAGCGGCAAGCACAGATACGCAGTATTTT; CDR3 protein: CASSFIGFLAASTDTQYF
clone size: NA; J gene: TRBJ1-6; V gene: TRBV7-8; D gene: NA; CDR3 DNA: TGTGCCAGCAGCTTAGGACGTAGGACTCCCAATTCACCCCTCCACTTT; CDR3 protein: CASSLGRRTPNSPLHF
clone size: many; J gene: TRBJ1-1; V gene: TRBV5-1; D gene: NA; CDR3 DNA: TGCGCCAGCAGCTCCTTAGGAGAGAACACTGAAGCTTTCTTT; CDR3 protein: CASSSLGENTEAFF
clone size: few; J gene: TRBJ2-2; V gene: TRBV12-3/TRBV12-4; D gene: NA; CDR3 DNA: TGTGCCAGCAGGCCGCGGTGGCGATCAAACACCGGGGAGCTGTTTTTT; CDR3 protein: CASRPRWRSNTGELFF
clone size: few; J gene: TRBJ1-6; V gene: TRBV28; D gene: NA; CDR3 DNA: TGTGCCAGCAGTTTATCGGGAGGTTCACCCCTCCACTTT; CDR3 protein: CASSLSGGSPLHF
clone size: few; J gene: TRBJ1-2; V gene: TRBV20-1; D gene: TRBD1; CDR3 DNA: TGCAGTGCCTCGACAGGGTTCGGCTATGGCTACACCTTC; CDR3 protein: CSASTGFGYGYTF
clone size: many; J gene: TRBJ2-5; V gene: TRBV27; D gene: NA; CDR3 DNA: TGTGCCAGCAGCCGGAGGAGCGTCCAAGAGACCCAGTACTTC; CDR3 protein: CASSRRSVQETQYF
clone size: NA; J gene: TRBJ1-4; V gene: TRBV10-3; D gene: NA; CDR3 DNA: TGTGCCATCAGTGAGGGGACGAAGCCCGAAAAACTGTTTTTT; CDR3 protein: CAISEGTKPEKLFF
clone size: few; J gene: TRBJ2-2; V gene: TRBV7-2; D gene: NA; CDR3 DNA: TGTGCCAGCAGCTTAGACAGGGTGTACACCGGGGAGCTGTTTTTT; CDR3 protein: CASSLDRVYTGELFF
clone size: many; J gene: TRBJ2-5; V gene: TRBV7-2; D gene: NA; CDR3 DNA: TGTGCCAGCAGCTCCACGGAGGGAGAGACCCAGTACTTC; CDR3 protein: CASSSTEGETQYF
clone size: many; J gene: TRBJ2-7; V gene: TRBV27; D gene: TRBD1; CDR3 DNA: TGTGCCAGCAGCCCCGGGACAGGGGGCCACGAGCAGTACTTC; CDR3 protein: CASSPGTGGHEQYF
clone size: NA; J gene: TRBJ2-1; V gene: TRBV5-1; D gene: TRBD2; CDR3 DNA: TGCGCCAGCAGCTTGGGGACTAGCGGGAGAGGGTACAATGAGCAGTTCTTC; CDR3 protein: CASSLGTSGRGYNEQFF
clone size: NA; J gene: TRBJ2-1; V gene: TRBV5-1; D gene: NA; CDR3 DNA: TGCGCCAGCAGCAACCAGGGGCCCAACTACGGTGAGCAGTTCTTC; CDR3 protein: CASSNQGPNYGEQFF
clone size: few; J gene: TRBJ1-2; V gene: TRBV13; D gene: NA; CDR3 DNA: TGTGCCAGCAGCTCTAGAGGACGGTATGGCTACACCTTC; CDR3 protein: CASSSRGRYGYTF
clone size: NA; J gene: TRBJ2-5; V gene: TRBV11-2; D gene: NA; CDR3 DNA: TGTGCCAGCAGCTCCATTCTAGGGGAGACCCAGTACTTC; CDR3 protein: CASSSILGETQYF
clone size: few; J gene: TRBJ2-7; V gene: TRBV29-1; D gene: NA; CDR3 DNA: TGCAGCGTATATGACTACGAGCAGTACTTC; CDR3 protein: CSVYDYEQYF
clone size: few; J gene: TRBJ1-2; V gene: TRBV6-1; D gene: NA; CDR3 DNA: TGTGCCAGCAGAGCTGACACCTCCGGGCCCTATGGCTACACCTTC; CDR3 protein: CASRADTSGPYGYTF
clone size: many; J gene: TRBJ2-7; V gene: TRBV7-9; D gene: TRBD1; CDR3 DNA: TGTGCCAGCAGCTTCCCGGGACAGGGCTCCTACGAGCAGTACTTC; CDR3 protein: CASSFPGQGSYEQYF
clone size: few; J gene: TRBJ2-3; V gene: TRBV20-1; D gene: NA; CDR3 DNA: TGCAGTGCAGGGGGGGGGGACCGAGATACGCAGTATTTT; CDR3 protein: CSAGGGDRDTQYF
clone size: NA; J gene: TRBJ2-5; V gene: TRBV19; D gene: NA; CDR3 DNA: TGTGCCAGTAGTATGTCTACCCAAGAGACCCAGTACTTC; CDR3 protein: CASSMSTQETQYF
clone size: NA; J gene: TRBJ2-1; V gene: TRBV4-3; D gene: TRBD2; CDR3 DNA: TGCGCCAGCAGCCGACTACTAGCGGGGGTAAACAATGAGCAGTTCTTC; CDR3 protein: CASSRLLAGVNNEQFF
clone size: NA; J gene: TRBJ2-3; V gene: TRBV20-1; D gene: NA; CDR3 DNA: TGCAGTGCAACCCTCTTGACAGATACGCAGTATTTT; CDR3 protein: CSATLLTDTQYF
clone size: few; J gene: TRBJ1-3; V gene: TRBV29-1; D gene: TRBD1; CDR3 DNA: TGCAGCGTTGAAATCACAGGGGCTGGAAACACCATATATTTT; CDR3 protein: CSVEITGAGNTIYF
clone size: NA; J gene: TRBJ2-1; V gene: TRBV13; D gene: TRBD1; CDR3 DNA: TGTGCCAGCAGCTTAGGCCGTGGGACAGCCTACAATGAGCAGTTCTTC; CDR3 protein: CASSLGRGTAYNEQFF
clone size: many; J gene: TRBJ2-7; V gene: TRBV4-3; D gene: TRBD1; CDR3 DNA: TGCGCCAGCAGCCAAGGGACAGGGGGCCACGAGCAGTACTTC; CDR3 protein: CASSQGTGGHEQYF
clone size: few; J gene: TRBJ2-6; V gene: TRBV7-2; D gene: TRBD1; CDR3 DNA: TGTGCCAGCAGCTCCAGGGGGCGCTCTGGGGCCAACGTCCTGACTTTC; CDR3 protein: CASSSRGRSGANVLTF
clone size: NA; J gene: TRBJ2-7; V gene: TRBV20-1; D gene: NA; CDR3 DNA: TGCAGTGCTATCCCCCGGGAAGTCTCCTACGAGCAGTACTTC; CDR3 protein: CSAIPREVSYEQYF
clone size: NA; J gene: TRBJ2-2; V gene: TRBV14; D gene: NA; CDR3 DNA: TGTGCCAGCAGAAAGATGACAGGGACTACGAACACCGGGGAGCTGTTTTTT; CDR3 protein: CASRKMTGTTNTGELFF
clone size: few; J gene: TRBJ2-2; V gene: TRBV11-2; D gene: NA; CDR3 DNA: TGTGCCAGCAGCTTTTCGGGGACCACCGGGGAGCTGTTTTTT; CDR3 protein: CASSFSGTTGELFF
clone size: many; J gene: TRBJ2-1; V gene: TRBV11-1; D gene: TRBD1; CDR3 DNA: TGTGCCAGCAGCCCATTGGTCGGACAGGGTTGGTTAGGGGATGAGCAGTTCTTC; CDR3 protein: CASSPLVGQGWLGDEQFF
clone size: few; J gene: TRBJ2-1; V gene: TRBV20-1; D gene: TRBD2; CDR3 DNA: TGCAGTCCTAGCGGGGGGGCCTTGAATGAGCAGTTCTTC; CDR3 protein: CSPSGGALNEQFF
clone size: many; J gene: TRBJ2-5; V gene: TRBV4-1; D gene: NA; CDR3 DNA: TGCGCCAGCAGCCAGGATACTTCACCACCCTCCCAAGAGACCCAGTACTTC; CDR3 protein: CASSQDTSPPSQETQYF
clone size: NA; J gene: TRBJ1-5; V gene: TRBV20-1; D gene: NA; CDR3 DNA: TGCAGTGCTAGCGTGGACCCTGTGAGGCCCCAGCATTTT; CDR3 protein: CSASVDPVRPQHF
clone size: NA; J gene: TRBJ2-2; V gene: TRBV27; D gene: TRBD2; CDR3 DNA: TGTGCCAGCAGTCCCAGACTTGGAGCGGGAGGGTGGATCACCGGGGAGCTGTTTTTT; CDR3 protein: CASSPRLGAGGWITGELFF
clone size: NA; J gene: TRBJ2-7; V gene: TRBV27; D gene: TRBD1; CDR3 DNA: TGTGCCAGCGGAACCCGGGACAGGGGCAACGAGCAGTACTTC; CDR3 protein: CASGTRDRGNEQYF
clone size: many; J gene: TRBJ2-2; V gene: TRBV6-1; D gene: TRBD1; CDR3 DNA: TGTGCCAGCAGCGTGGGACAGACTCGGGGGGAGCTGTTTTTT; CDR3 protein: CASSVGQTRGELFF
clone size: few; J gene: TRBJ2-1; V gene: TRBV5-1; D gene: NA; CDR3 DNA: TGCGCCAGCAGCTCACACACAGGACGGAGCTCCTACAATGAGCAGTTCTTC; CDR3 protein: CASSSHTGRSSYNEQFF
clone size: many; J gene: TRBJ1-6; V gene: TRBV3-1; D gene: NA; CDR3 DNA: TGTGCCAGCAGCCAAGGGCAGCTAAATTCACCCCTCCACTTT; CDR3 protein: CASSQGQLNSPLHF
clone size: NA; J gene: TRBJ1-1; V gene: TRBV29-1; D gene: NA; CDR3 DNA: TGCAGCGCCCGTATTTGGACTGAAGCTTTCTTT; CDR3 protein: CSARIWTEAFF
clone size: NA; J gene: TRBJ1-6; V gene: TRBV6-5; D gene: NA; CDR3 DNA: TGTGCCAGCAGTTACGGGGACCCTAATTCACCCCTCCACTTT; CDR3 protein: CASSYGDPNSPLHF
clone size: NA; J gene: TRBJ2-3; V gene: TRBV19; D gene: NA; CDR3 DNA: TGTGCCAGTAGTATAGGTGGTAGCGGCTCCCGAGGAGATACGCAGTATTTT; CDR3 protein: CASSIGGSGSRGDTQYF
clone size: NA; J gene: TRBJ2-3; V gene: TRBV7-9; D gene: NA; CDR3 DNA: TGTGCCAGCAGCTTAACCCCCCATACGCAGTATTTT; CDR3 protein: CASSLTPHTQYF
clone size: NA; J gene: TRBJ2-2; V gene: TRBV7-9; D gene: TRBD2; CDR3 DNA: TGTGCCAGCAGGGAACTAGCGGTGTTGTCTACCGGGGAGCTGTTTTTT; CDR3 protein: CASRELAVLSTGELFF